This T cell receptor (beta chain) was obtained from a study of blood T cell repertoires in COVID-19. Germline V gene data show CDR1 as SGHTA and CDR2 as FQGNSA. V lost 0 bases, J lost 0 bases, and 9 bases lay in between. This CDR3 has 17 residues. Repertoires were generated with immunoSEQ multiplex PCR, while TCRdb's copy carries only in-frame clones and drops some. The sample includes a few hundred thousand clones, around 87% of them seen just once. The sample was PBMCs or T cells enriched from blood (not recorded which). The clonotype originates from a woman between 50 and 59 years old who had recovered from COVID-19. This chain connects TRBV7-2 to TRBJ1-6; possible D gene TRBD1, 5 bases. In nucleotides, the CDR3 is TGTGCCAGCAGCTTAGCAGGAGGGGTCTCCTATAATTCACCCCTCCACTTT. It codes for CASSLAGGVSYNSPLHF.